The rows below give T cell receptor beta chains drawn from one sample of a study of blood T cell repertoires in COVID-19. Some clones are missing from TCRdb's copy, which holds only in-frame ones; the method was immunoSEQ multiplex PCR. In the table there are 150,000 or so clones, around 85% of which are singletons. The sample consisted of peripheral blood. The receptors stem from a woman aged 80 or over with acute or convalescent COVID-19. Each CDR3 is given with its conserved first and last residue. The D gene is left open where the match is weak. Size is stated for part of the rows, as once, few or many counts, or as a class when the clone is expanded.

V gene	D gene	clone size	CDR3 length	J gene	CDR3 DNA	CDR3 protein
TRBV4-1	NA	once	14	TRBJ1-6	TGCGCCAGCAGCCAGGGACTGCGTAATTCACCCCTCCACTTT	CASSQGLRNSPLHF
TRBV28	TRBD1	NA	14	TRBJ2-7	TGTGCCAGCAGTTTTGTAGGGGGCAGCTACGAGCAGTACTTC	CASSFVGGSYEQYF
TRBV5-4	TRBD1	NA	15	TRBJ2-7	TGTGCCAGCAGCCCAAGCCGACAGGGGGCCTACGAGCAGTACTTC	CASSPSRQGAYEQYF
TRBV7-9	TRBD1	once	14	TRBJ1-6	TGTGCCAGCAGCAACACAGGGGCCGTGGCACCCCTCCACTTT	CASSNTGAVAPLHF
TRBV2	TRBD1	NA	15	TRBJ1-6	TGTGCCAGCAGTGAGTCGGCAGGGGGTAATTCACCCCTCCACTTT	CASSESAGGNSPLHF
TRBV5-4	NA	few	12	TRBJ1-1	TGTGCCAGCAGCTTGGTTCAGACTGAAGCTTTCTTT	CASSLVQTEAFF
TRBV30	NA	once	14	TRBJ1-2	TGTGCCTGGAGTAGGGGACAACCCTCGGAAGGCTACACCTTC	CAWSRGQPSEGYTF
TRBV10-1	TRBD1	NA	16	TRBJ2-2	TGCGCCAGCAGTGAGAGGACAGGGTGGGACACCGGGGAGCTGTTTTTT	CASSERTGWDTGELFF
TRBV23-1	TRBD2	NA	19	TRBJ2-3	TGCGCCAGCAGTCAATCCCGGACTAGCGGGGGGTCGAGCACAGATACGCAGTATTTT	CASSQSRTSGGSSTDTQYF
TRBV18	NA	NA	16	TRBJ2-1	TGTGCCAGCTCAGCCCCCCGGGGGAGCTCCTACAATGAGCAGTTCTTC	CASSAPRGSSYNEQFF
TRBV25-1	TRBD1	NA	15	TRBJ2-7	TGTGCCAGCAGTGACGACAGGGGGGATACCTACGAGCAGTACTTC	CASSDDRGDTYEQYF
TRBV29-1	NA	NA	16	TRBJ2-1	TGCAGCGTTGAAGGACTCATGAGGAACTCCTACAATGAGCAGTTCTTC	CSVEGLMRNSYNEQFF
TRBV20-1	NA	NA	17	TRBJ1-3	TGCAGTGCTAGTAGCGCCCTCTTTACAGGGACTGGAAACACCATATATTTT	CSASSALFTGTGNTIYF
TRBV12-5	NA	NA	11	TRBJ2-7	TGTGCTAGTGGTCCAGACAGAAAGCAGTACTTC	CASGPDRKQYF
TRBV9	NA	once	14	TRBJ1-2	TGTGCCAGCAGCGGCAGGGGATCTAACTATGGCTACACCTTC	CASSGRGSNYGYTF
TRBV12-3/TRBV12-4	NA	NA	12	TRBJ1-5	TGTGCCAGCTCAGTTGTTAATCAGCCCCAGCATTTT	CASSVVNQPQHF
TRBV6-5	NA	NA	12	TRBJ1-5	TGTGCCAGCAGACTAGGTGTTCAGCCCCAGCATTTT	CASRLGVQPQHF
TRBV30	NA	few	15	TRBJ1-1	TGTGCCTGGAGTGTACGAAAGATCGTGGCAATTGAAGCTTTCTTT	CAWSVRKIVAIEAFF